These 13 T cell receptor beta chains were all obtained from the same sample, sequenced in a study of CD8+CD57+ T cells in acquired aplastic anemia. Profiling that covered TCR beta VDJ and CDR3 relied on genomic DNA as its template. TCRdb re-called the reads with MiXCR, one entry per CDR3 protein. Of some 150,000 distinct CDR3 sequences listed, 45% to 55% are singletons. By flow cytometry, patients selected for sequencing had shown an expansion of CD8+CD57+ cells. The specimen sequenced was sorted CD4+, CD8+, or CD8+CD57+ T cells (not recorded which) from PBMCs. All receptors come from a human donor with aplastic anemia.

This clonotype has ten or more counts. The CDR3 sequence is CAIGDREDSNQPQHF. CDR3 sequence (DNA): TGTGCCATCGGGGACAGGGAAGATAGCAATCAGCCCCAGCATTTT. The gene calls are TRBV10-3 and TRBJ1-5; TRBD1 agrees at 9 bases. The CDR3 runs to 15 residues. J lost 0 bases, V lost 8 bases, and 5 bases had no gene match. The V gene's germline CDR1 is ENHRY and CDR2 SYGVKD.

The chain uses TRBV29-1 and TRBJ2-7, with TRBD2 matching 9 bases. Per the germline V gene, CDR1 is SQVTM and CDR2 is ANQGSEA. Trimming cost V 6 bases and J 0 bases; bases outside gene matches: 3. The CDR3 is 13 residues long. The CDR3 sequence is CSVPSGNSYEQYF. CDR3 bases: TGCAGCGTGCCTAGCGGGAACTCCTACGAGCAGTACTTC.

This clonotype has at least ten counts. The chain is built from TRBV20-1 and TRBJ2-5; 9 bases are shared with TRBD1. The CDR3 is made up of 17 amino acids. The trim removed 4 bases at V and 0 bases at J, leaving 12 bases unmatched. Germline loops: CDR1 DFQATT, CDR2 SNEGSKA (reference sequence). CDR3 region: CSAIRGQGKKDQETQYF. The CDR3 DNA follows: TGCAGTGCTATTAGGGGACAGGGTAAGAAGGACCAAGAGACCCAGTACTTC.

V and J are TRBV7-2 and TRBJ2-3, with unresolved D. Germline CDR1 is SGHTA and CDR2 is FQGNSA. The CDR3 totals 12 residues. V dropped 3 bases and J dropped 6 bases, with 7 bases sitting between them. The CDR3 protein is CASSFRADTQYF. CDR3 in DNA: TGTGCCAGCAGCTTTCGGGCCGATACGCAGTATTTT. Variable domain in full (rest from reference TRBV7-2 and TRBJ2-3): GAGVSQSPSNKVTEKGKDVELRCDPISGHTALYWYRQSLGQGLEFLIYFQGNSAPDKSGLPSDRFSAERTGGSVSTLTIQRTQQEDSAVYLCASSFRADTQYFGPGTRLTVL.

This rearrangement joins TRBV2 to TRBJ2-7; 8 nucleotides line up with TRBD1. Germline lookup yields CDR1 SNHLY and CDR2 FYNNEI. The trim removed 6 bases at V and 0 bases at J, leaving 4 bases unmatched. The CDR3 has 14 residues. The CDR3 nucleotides read TGTGCCAGCAGGGAGGACAGGGTCTCCTACGAGCAGTACTTC. As protein: CASREDRVSYEQYF.

The chain uses TRBV20-1 and TRBJ1-1, with D unresolved. From germline, CDR1 is DFQATT and CDR2 SNEGSKA (reference sequence). V was trimmed by 4 bases and J by 2 bases, leaving 17 bases between them. The CDR3 contains 15 residues. The CDR3 loop reads CSAKIGTTVNTEAFF. The DNA for the CDR3 is TGCAGTGCTAAGATAGGTACAACAGTAAACACTGAAGCTTTCTTT.

The genes are TRBV11-2 and TRBJ1-2; perhaps TRBD1 as D (6 bases). CDR1 and CDR2 (germline): SGHAT, FQNNGV. V was trimmed by 0 bases and J by 3 bases, leaving 11 bases between them. The CDR3 loop spans 15 amino acids. The CDR3 spells CASSLEGAAHYGYTF. CDR3 DNA sequence: TGTGCCAGCAGCTTAGAGGGGGCGGCCCACTATGGCTACACCTTC.

This clonotype was seen a handful of times. The gene calls are TRBV7-3 and TRBJ2-1; no reliable D call. Trimming cost V 5 bases and J 6 bases, with 14 bases left between them. Germline V gene data show CDR1 as SGHTA and CDR2 as FQGTGA. There are 14 residues in the CDR3. The CDR3 region is CASSRRELPNEQFF. CDR3 DNA: TGTGCCAGCAGCCGCCGAGAGTTGCCCAATGAGCAGTTCTTC.

The J gene is TRBJ1-1, the V gene TRBV6-2 or TRBV6-3; TRBD1 might be the D (5 bases). Trimming stripped 1 base from V and 5 bases from J, with 8 bases between. Looked up from germline, CDR1 is MNHEY and CDR2 is SVGEGT. The CDR3 covers 13 residues. CDR3 sequence: CASSYLGGTEAFF. CDR3 in DNA: TGTGCCAGCAGTTACTTGGGGGGGACTGAAGCTTTCTTT.

The sample holds one count of this clonotype. The chain combines TRBV25-1 with TRBJ1-6, with no clear D. The CDR3 runs to 12 residues. Looked up from germline, CDR1 is MGHDK and CDR2 is SYGVNS. The CDR3 DNA sequence: TGTGCTAGGGAGACCTATAATTCACCCCTCCACTTT. Its translation is CARETYNSPLHF.

This rearrangement joins TRBV15 to TRBJ2-1, with D possibly being TRBD2 (6 bases). The CDR3 contains 14 residues. The ends were cut back, 2 bases at V and 5 bases at J, with 10 bases in the middle. Germline CDR1 reads LNHNV; CDR2 reads YYDKDF (reference sequence). The CDR3: CATSRTREDNEQFF. CDR3 DNA sequence: TGTGCCACCAGCAGAACCAGGGAGGACAATGAGCAGTTCTTC.

The table lists this clonotype with many counts. The J gene is TRBJ1-1, the V gene TRBV5-1, with a possible D match to TRBD1 (5 bases). This CDR3 spans 15 amino acids. V dropped 4 bases and J dropped 1 base, with 14 bases sitting between them. Germline V gene lookup returns CDR1 SGHRS and CDR2 YFSETQ. The CDR3 here is CASSLFRGPNTEAFF. DNA of the CDR3: TGCGCCAGCAGCCTCTTTAGGGGACCGAACACTGAAGCTTTCTTT.

The V gene is TRBV11-2, the J gene TRBJ2-7; no reliable D call. The CDR3 consists of 16 residues. V was clipped by 2 bases and J by 0 bases, with 14 bases between them. CDR1 and CDR2 from the germline V gene are SGHAT and FQNNGV. CDR3 bases: TGTGCCAGCAGCTTAAGGCCGGCGGTTGGCTCCTACGAGCAGTACTTC. This gives the protein CASSLRPAVGSYEQYF.